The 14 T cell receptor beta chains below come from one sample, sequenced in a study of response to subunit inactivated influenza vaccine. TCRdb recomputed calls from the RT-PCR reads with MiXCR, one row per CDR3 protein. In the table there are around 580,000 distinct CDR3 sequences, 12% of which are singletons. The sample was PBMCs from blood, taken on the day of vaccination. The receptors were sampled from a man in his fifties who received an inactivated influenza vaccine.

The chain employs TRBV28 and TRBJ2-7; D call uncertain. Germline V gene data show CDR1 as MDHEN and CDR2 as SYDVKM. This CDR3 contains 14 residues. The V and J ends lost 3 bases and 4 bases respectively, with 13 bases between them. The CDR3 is CASSFVSSTYEQYF. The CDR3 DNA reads TGTGCCAGCAGTTTCGTTAGTAGCACTTACGAGCAGTACTTC.

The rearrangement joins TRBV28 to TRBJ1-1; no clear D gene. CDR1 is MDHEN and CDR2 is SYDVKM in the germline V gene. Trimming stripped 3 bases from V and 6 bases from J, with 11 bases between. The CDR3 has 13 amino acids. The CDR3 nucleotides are TGTGCCAGCAGTTTGGGTGGGATTTCTGAAGCTTTCTTT. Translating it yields CASSLGGISEAFF. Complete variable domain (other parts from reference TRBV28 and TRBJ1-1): DVKVTQSSRYLVKRTGEKVFLECVQDMDHENMFWYRQDPGLGLRLIYFSYDVKMKEKGDIPEGYSVSREKKERFSLILESASTNQTSMYLCASSLGGISEAFFGQGTRLTVV.

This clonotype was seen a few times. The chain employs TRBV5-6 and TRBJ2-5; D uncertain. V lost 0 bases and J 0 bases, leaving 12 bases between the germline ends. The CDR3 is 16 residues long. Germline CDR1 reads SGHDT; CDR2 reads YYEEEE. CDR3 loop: CASSLGTASYQETQYF. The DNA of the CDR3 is TGTGCCAGCAGCTTGGGGACGGCTTCCTACCAAGAGACCCAGTACTTC.

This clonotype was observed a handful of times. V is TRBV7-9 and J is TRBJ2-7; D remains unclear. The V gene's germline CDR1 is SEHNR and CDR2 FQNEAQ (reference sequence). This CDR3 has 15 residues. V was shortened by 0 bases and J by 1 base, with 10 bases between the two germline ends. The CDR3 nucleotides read TGTGCCAGCAGCTTAGCGATCCCCCCATCCTACGAGCAGTACTTC. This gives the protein CASSLAIPPSYEQYF.

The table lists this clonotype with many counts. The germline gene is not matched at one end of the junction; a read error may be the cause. The CDR3 sequence is CASSLGLAGGNEQFF. CDR3 sequence (DNA): TGTGCCAGCAGTTTAGGGCTAGCGGGGGGAAATGAGCAGTTCTTC. V gene TRBV7-2 combines with J gene TRBJ2-1, with TRBD2 matching over 11 bases. The germline V gene has CDR1 SGHTA and CDR2 FQGNSA. The CDR3 runs 15 residues.

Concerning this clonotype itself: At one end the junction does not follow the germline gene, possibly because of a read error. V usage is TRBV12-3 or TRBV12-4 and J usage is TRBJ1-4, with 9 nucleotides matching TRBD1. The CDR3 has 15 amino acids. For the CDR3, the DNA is TGTGCCAGCATTTTAAAGGGACAGGGACCCGAAAAACTGTTTTTT. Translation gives CASILKGQGPEKLFF.

This chain's CDR3 is CSGKGTSRSYEQYF. The CDR3 bases are TGCAGTGGCAAGGGGACTAGCCGATCCTACGAGCAGTACTTC. This chain uses TRBV20-1 with TRBJ2-7, with TRBD2 matching over 9 bases. This CDR3 has 14 amino acids. Unmatched junction bases numbered 8, after V lost 7 bases and J lost 1 base. CDR1 is DFQATT and CDR2 is SNEGSKA in the germline V gene (reference sequence).

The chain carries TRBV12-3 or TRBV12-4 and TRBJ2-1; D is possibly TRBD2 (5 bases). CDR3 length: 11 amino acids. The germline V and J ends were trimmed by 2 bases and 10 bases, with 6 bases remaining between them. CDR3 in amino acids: CASSLQREQFF. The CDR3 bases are TGTGCCAGCAGTTTACAGCGGGAGCAGTTCTTC.

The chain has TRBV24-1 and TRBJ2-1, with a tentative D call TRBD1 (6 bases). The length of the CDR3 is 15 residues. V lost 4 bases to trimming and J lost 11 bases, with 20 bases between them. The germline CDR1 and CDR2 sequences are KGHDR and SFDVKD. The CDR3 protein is CATSEGTKAGYKQFF. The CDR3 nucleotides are TGTGCCACCAGTGAGGGGACAAAGGCCGGGTACAAGCAGTTCTTC.

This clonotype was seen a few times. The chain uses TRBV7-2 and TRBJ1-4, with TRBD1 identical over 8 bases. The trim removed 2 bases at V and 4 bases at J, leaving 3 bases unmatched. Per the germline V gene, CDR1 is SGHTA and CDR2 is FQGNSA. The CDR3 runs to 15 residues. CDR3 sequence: CASSLQGAVNEKLFF. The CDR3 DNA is TGTGCCAGCAGCTTACAGGGGGCCGTTAATGAAAAACTGTTTTTT.

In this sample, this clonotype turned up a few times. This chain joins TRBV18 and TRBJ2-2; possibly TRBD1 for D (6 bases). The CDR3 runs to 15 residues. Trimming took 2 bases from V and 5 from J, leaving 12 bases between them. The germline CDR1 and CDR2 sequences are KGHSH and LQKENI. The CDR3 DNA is TGTGCCAGCTCACCAGCAGGGGTCGGGACCGGGGAGCTGTTTTTT. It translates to CASSPAGVGTGELFF.

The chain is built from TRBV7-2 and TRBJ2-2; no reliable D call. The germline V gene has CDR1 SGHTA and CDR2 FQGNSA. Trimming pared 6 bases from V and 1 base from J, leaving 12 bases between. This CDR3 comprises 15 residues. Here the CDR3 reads CASSYQSGNTGELFF. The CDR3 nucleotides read TGTGCCAGCAGTTACCAATCAGGGAACACCGGGGAGCTGTTTTTT.

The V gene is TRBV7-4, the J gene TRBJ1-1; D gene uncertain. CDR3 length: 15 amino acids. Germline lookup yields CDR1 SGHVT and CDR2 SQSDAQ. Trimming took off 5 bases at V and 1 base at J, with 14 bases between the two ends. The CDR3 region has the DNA TGTGCCAGCAGCCCCGGGGTTGGAACGAACACTGAAGCTTTCTTT. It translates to CASSPGVGTNTEAFF. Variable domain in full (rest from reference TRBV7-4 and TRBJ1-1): GAGVSQSPRYKVAKRGRDVALRCDSISGHVTLYWYRQTLGQGSEVLTYSQSDAQRDKSGRPSGRFSAERPERSVSTLKIQRTEQGDSAVYLCASSPGVGTNTEAFFGQGTRLTVV.

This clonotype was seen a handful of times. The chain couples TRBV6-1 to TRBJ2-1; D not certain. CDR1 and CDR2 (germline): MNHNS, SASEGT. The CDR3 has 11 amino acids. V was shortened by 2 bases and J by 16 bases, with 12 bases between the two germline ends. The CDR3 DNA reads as TGTGCCAGCAGTGAAAGTCGCCGTGGCTTCTTC. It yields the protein CASSESRRGFF.